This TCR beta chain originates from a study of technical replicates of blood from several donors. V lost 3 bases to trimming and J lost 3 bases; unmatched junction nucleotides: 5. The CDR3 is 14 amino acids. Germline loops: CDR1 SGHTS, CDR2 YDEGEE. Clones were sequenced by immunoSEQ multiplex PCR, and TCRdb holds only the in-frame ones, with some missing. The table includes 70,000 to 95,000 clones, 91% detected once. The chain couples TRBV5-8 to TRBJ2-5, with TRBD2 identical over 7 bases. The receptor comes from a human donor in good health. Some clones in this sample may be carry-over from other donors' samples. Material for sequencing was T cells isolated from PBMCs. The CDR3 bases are TGTGCCAGCAGCTGGGGGGGACGGGAAGAGACCCAGTACTTC. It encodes CASSWGGREETQYF.